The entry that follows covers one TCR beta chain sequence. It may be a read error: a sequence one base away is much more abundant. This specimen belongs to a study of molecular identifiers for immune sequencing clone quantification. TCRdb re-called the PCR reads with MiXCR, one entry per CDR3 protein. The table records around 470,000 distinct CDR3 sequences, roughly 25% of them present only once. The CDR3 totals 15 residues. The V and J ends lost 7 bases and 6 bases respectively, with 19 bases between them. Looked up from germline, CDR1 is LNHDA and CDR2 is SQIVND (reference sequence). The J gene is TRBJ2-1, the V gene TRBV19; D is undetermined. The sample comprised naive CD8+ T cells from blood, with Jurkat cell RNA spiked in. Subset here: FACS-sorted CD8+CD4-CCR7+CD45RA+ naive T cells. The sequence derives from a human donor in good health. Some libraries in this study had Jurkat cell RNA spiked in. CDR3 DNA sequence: TGTGCCAGTAAAATTATTTTAGGTCCTTCCAATGAGCAGTTCTTC. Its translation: CASKIILGPSNEQFF. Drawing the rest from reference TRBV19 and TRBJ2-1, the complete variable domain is DGGITQSPKYLFRKEGQNVTLSCEQNLNHDAMYWYRQDPGQGLRLIYYSQIVNDFQKGDIAEGYSVSREKKESFPLTVTSAQKNPTAFYLCASKIILGPSNEQFFGPGTRLTVL.